This passage covers 27 T cell receptor beta chains from one sample sequenced in a study of blood T cell repertoires in COVID-19. Profiled with immunoSEQ multiplex PCR; TCRdb holds only in-frame clones, not every one. The data contain 200,000 to 250,000 clones, 65% to 90% of them singletons. The sequencing sample was made of peripheral blood. These receptors came from a woman in her seventies with COVID-19, enrolled during active disease.

V gene TRBV7-9 combines with J gene TRBJ1-2, with 8 bases aligning to TRBD1. Unmatched junction bases numbered 5, after V lost 4 bases and J lost 4 bases. Germline CDR1 and CDR2: SEHNR and FQNEAQ (reference sequence). The length of the CDR3 is 14 residues. DNA for the CDR3: TGTGCCAGCAGCTACGGACAGGGCGGCTATGGCTACACCTTC. This sequence encodes CASSYGQGGYGYTF.

This chain joins TRBV15 and TRBJ2-5; tentatively, D is TRBD1 (5 bases). The ends were cut back, 0 bases at V and 4 bases at J, with 18 bases in the middle. Germline CDR1 is LNHNV and CDR2 is YYDKDF (reference sequence). The CDR3 is 17 amino acids. CDR3 residues: CATSRERGDSETETQYF. CDR3 nucleotide sequence: TGTGCCACCAGCAGAGAACGTGGTGACAGCGAGACAGAGACCCAGTACTTC.

The chain has TRBV10-3 and TRBJ1-3; 7 bases fit TRBD1. From germline, CDR1 is ENHRY and CDR2 SYGVKD. The CDR3 spans 17 residues. V was clipped by 5 bases and J by 1 base; unmatched bases: 11. The CDR3, as DNA: TGTGCCATCAGTACAGGGGTCGCGACCTCTTCTGGAAACACCATATATTTT. Encoded protein: CAISTGVATSSGNTIYF.

The V gene is TRBV5-4, the J gene TRBJ2-7, with 14 bases that match TRBD2. Germline V gene lookup returns CDR1 SGHNT and CDR2 YYREEE (reference sequence). V lost 4 bases, J lost 5 bases, and 5 bases stayed unmatched. The CDR3 is 15 residues long. CDR3 amino acids: CASSPRGLAGDEQYF. CDR3 DNA sequence: TGTGCCAGCAGCCCTCGGGGACTAGCGGGGGACGAGCAGTACTTC.

The chain recombines TRBV11-2 with TRBJ2-7; possibly TRBD1 for D (6 bases). Germline CDR1 reads SGHAT; CDR2 reads FQNNGV. This CDR3 contains 15 residues. Deletions cut 5 bases from V and 1 base from J, with 15 bases between. In nucleotides, the CDR3 is TGTGCCAGCAGCATACGGACAGAACCGTCCTACGAGCAGTACTTC. Residues: CASSIRTEPSYEQYF. Supplemented by reference TRBV11-2 and TRBJ2-7, the full variable domain reads EAGVAQSPRYKIIEKRQSVAFWCNPISGHATLYWYQQILGQGPKLLIQFQNNGVVDDSQLPKDRFSAERLKGVDSTLKIQPAKLEDSAVYLCASSIRTEPSYEQYFGPGTRLTVT.

This rearrangement joins TRBV2 to TRBJ2-5, with 7 bases matching TRBD1. The CDR3 is 15 amino acids. Losses at the gene ends were 6 bases for V and 2 bases for J; bases not matched to a gene: 9. Germline V gene lookup returns CDR1 SNHLY and CDR2 FYNNEI. This CDR3 reads CASSPTGLTQETQYF. In DNA form, the CDR3 reads TGTGCCAGCAGCCCGACAGGGCTAACTCAAGAGACCCAGTACTTC.

This clone was observed a few times. CDR3 sequence reads: CASRPGTGGLAGVLYEQYF. The CDR3 DNA reads TGCGCCAGCAGACCGGGGACAGGAGGACTAGCGGGAGTATTGTACGAGCAGTACTTC. The rearrangement uses TRBV5-1 and TRBJ2-7; 13 nucleotides line up with TRBD2. Germline CDR1 reads SGHRS; CDR2 reads YFSETQ. The CDR3 has 19 amino acids. V lost 5 bases to trimming and J lost 4 bases; unmatched junction nucleotides: 18.

V usage is TRBV6-5 and J usage is TRBJ1-2, with 9 bases identical to TRBD1. Germline CDR1 is MNHEY and CDR2 is SVGAGI. CDR3 size: 14 residues. V dropped 6 bases and J dropped 1; count of bases not matched to a gene: 3. DNA of the CDR3: TGTGCCAGCAGGGGACAGGGTTTTAACTATGGCTACACCTTC. It specifies CASRGQGFNYGYTF.

The V gene is TRBV11-1, the J gene TRBJ2-1, with a tentative D call TRBD2 (5 bases). The CDR3 totals 13 residues. V lost 1 base and J lost 9, with 10 bases in between. CDR1 is SGHAT, CDR2 FQDESV, per germline (reference sequence). DNA of the CDR3: TGTGCCAGCAGCTTAGGTATGGAGGTTGAGCAGTTCTTC. Its protein is CASSLGMEVEQFF.

This sequence joins TRBV18 and TRBJ2-6; TRBD2 is a possible D gene (5 bases). CDR1 is KGHSH, CDR2 LQKENI, per germline. The ends were cut back, 5 bases at V and 3 bases at J, with 11 bases in the middle. The CDR3 is 15 amino acids. The CDR3 region is CASSGAEGGANVLTF. The CDR3 nucleotides are TGTGCCAGCTCAGGTGCTGAGGGTGGGGCCAACGTCCTGACTTTC. The variable domain in full, with the rest retrieved from reference TRBV18 and TRBJ2-6, is NAGVMQNPRHLVRRRGQEARLRCSPMKGHSHVYWYRQLPEEGLKFMVYLQKENIIDESGMPKERFSAEFPKEGPSILRIQQVVRGDSAAYFCASSGAEGGANVLTFGAGSRLTVL.

J is TRBJ1-5 and V is TRBV5-6; the D is unclear. Germline assignment: CDR1 SGHDT and CDR2 YYEEEE. CDR3 length equals 14 residues. Trimming removed 1 base from V and 4 bases from J, with 9 bases in between. CDR3 protein: CASSLSRINQPQHF. The DNA of the CDR3 is TGTGCCAGCAGCTTGTCCAGGATAAATCAGCCCCAGCATTTT.

This rearrangement joins TRBV5-6 to TRBJ2-7; 10 bases are shared with TRBD1. This CDR3 is 16 amino acids long. V was clipped by 4 bases and J by 1 base; unmatched bases: 8. CDR1 SGHDT and CDR2 YYEEEE come from the germline V gene. The CDR3 DNA is TGTGCCAGCAGCGGAGGGACAGGGGTCAAATCCTACGAGCAGTACTTC. Translated, it gives CASSGGTGVKSYEQYF.

The rearrangement uses TRBV27 and TRBJ2-1; TRBD2 agrees at 9 bases. This CDR3 spans 17 amino acids. CDR1 is MNHEY, CDR2 SMNVEV, per germline (reference sequence). V gave up 7 bases and J gave up 2 bases; unmatched junction bases: 12. The CDR3 is CASTQAGGRVTYNEQFF. Here the CDR3 DNA reads TGTGCCAGCACCCAAGCCGGCGGGAGGGTGACCTACAATGAGCAGTTCTTC.

The chain couples TRBV25-1 to TRBJ1-1; D uncertain. The V end lost 10 bases, the J end lost 4 bases, and 16 bases lay between the germline ends. CDR3 length: 13 amino acids. From germline, CDR1 is MGHDK and CDR2 SYGVNS. In DNA form, the CDR3 reads TGTGCCACCACCCTGGACTGGGGCACTGAAGCTTTCTTT. Its protein product is CATTLDWGTEAFF. The variable domain in full, with the rest retrieved from reference TRBV25-1 and TRBJ1-1, is EADIYQTPRYLVIGTGKKITLECSQTMGHDKMYWYQQDPGMELHLIHYSYGVNSTEKGDLSSESTVSRIRTEHFPLTLESARPSHTSQYLCATTLDWGTEAFFGQGTRLTVV.

This chain links TRBV7-9 with TRBJ1-4; TRBD1 is a possible D gene (5 bases). From germline, CDR1 is SEHNR and CDR2 FQNEAQ (reference sequence). Trimming took off 7 bases at V and 0 bases at J, with 12 bases between the two ends. The CDR3 is made up of 15 amino acids. The CDR3 DNA follows: TGTGCCAGCACCCAAGACAGTGCAACTAATGAAAAACTGTTTTTT. This encodes CASTQDSATNEKLFF.

The V and J genes are TRBV30 and TRBJ1-2; the match to TRBD1 covers 7 bases. There are 13 residues in the CDR3. Trimming at V came to 0 bases and at J to 5 bases, leaving 3 bases not matched to a gene. Germline V CDR1 and CDR2: GTSNPN, SVGIG (reference sequence). The CDR3 loop is CAWSVGTAYGYTF. The CDR3 coding sequence is TGTGCCTGGAGTGTAGGGACAGCTTATGGCTACACCTTC. The whole variable domain, remainder taken from reference TRBV30 and TRBJ1-2, is SQTIHQWPATLVQPVGSPLSLECTVEGTSNPNLYWYRQAAGRGLQLLFYSVGIGQISSEVPQNLSASRPQDRQFILSSKKLLLSDSGFYLCAWSVGTAYGYTFGSGTRLTVV.

The chain links TRBV5-1 to TRBJ2-3, with 9 positions matching TRBD2. The CDR3 covers 17 residues. Trimming took 2 bases from V and 2 from J; bases not matched to a gene: 9. Germline CDR1 reads SGHRS; CDR2 reads YFSETQ. The CDR3 coding sequence is TGCGCCAGCAGCTTCCGTCCAGCGGGAGGACCCACAGATACGCAGTATTTT. Its translation: CASSFRPAGGPTDTQYF.

This clone has more than one count but fewer than ten. J is TRBJ1-2 and V is TRBV2, with TRBD1 matching 11 bases. Trimming removed 6 bases from V and 7 bases from J; junction bases left unmatched: 4. The CDR3 is made up of 13 amino acids. CDR1 and CDR2 (germline): SNHLY, FYNNEI. The CDR3 DNA reads as TGTGCCAGCAGGGACAGGGGGCGAAGTGGCTACACCTTC. Encoded protein: CASRDRGRSGYTF.

V usage is TRBV5-5 and J usage is TRBJ2-3, with TRBD2 matching 10 bases. CDR1 SGHKS and CDR2 YYEKEE come from the germline V gene (reference sequence). Trimming removed 6 bases from V and 3 bases from J; junction bases left unmatched: 7. This CDR3 has 15 residues. Here the CDR3 reads CASTSLAGGTDTQYF. CDR3 DNA: TGTGCCAGCACCTCCTTAGCGGGAGGAACAGATACGCAGTATTTT.

V usage is TRBV2 and J usage is TRBJ1-6, with no clear D. This CDR3 region has 12 residues. CDR1 and CDR2 from the germline V gene are SNHLY and FYNNEI. The ends were cut back, 4 bases at V and 11 bases at J, with 9 bases in the middle. The CDR3 loop reads CASSAELPPLHF. CDR3 DNA sequence: TGTGCCAGCAGTGCCGAGTTGCCACCCCTCCACTTT.

This clone occurred a few times. The rearrangement uses TRBV4-2 and TRBJ1-2; 7 bases are shared with TRBD1. Germline V gives CDR1 LGHNA, CDR2 YNFKEQ. Germline trimming cut 4 bases from V and 0 bases from J; bases unmatched to any gene: 17. This CDR3 is built from 19 residues. The CDR3 bases are TGTGCCAGCAGCCCGGCCTCAGGGGGAGACCTCCACCCTAACTATGGCTACACCTTC. Protein product: CASSPASGGDLHPNYGYTF.

This clone was seen a few times. The J gene is TRBJ1-1, the V gene TRBV24-1, with D hard to call. Trimming pared 3 bases from V and 9 bases from J, leaving 10 bases between. The CDR3 runs 12 residues. Germline V gene data show CDR1 as KGHDR and CDR2 as SFDVKD. CDR3 in amino acids: CATSDPWQKAFF. In DNA form, the CDR3 reads TGTGCCACCAGTGATCCTTGGCAGAAAGCTTTCTTT.

The chain recombines TRBV29-1 with TRBJ2-1; 7 nucleotides agree with TRBD2. Germline-derived CDR1 and CDR2 are SQVTM and ANQGSEA. The length of the CDR3 is 13 residues. J was trimmed by 4 bases and V by 8 bases; bases with no gene match: 8. The CDR3 nucleotides are TGCAGCTTCGGGACTACCATTTACAATGAGCAGTTCTTC. It specifies CSFGTTIYNEQFF.

This clone is a singleton in its sample. J is TRBJ1-2 and V is TRBV5-1, with D possibly being TRBD1 (6 bases). Germline V gene sequence: CDR1 SGHRS, CDR2 YFSETQ. The V gene lost 4 bases and the J gene lost 6 bases, with 19 bases spanning the gap. The CDR3 is made up of 15 amino acids. As DNA, the CDR3 is TGCGCCAGCAGCCTCGGACAGATTATCTTAGATGGCTACACCTTC. Protein product: CASSLGQIILDGYTF.

The rearrangement uses TRBV28 and TRBJ2-7; D perhaps matches TRBD1 (6 bases). The length of the CDR3 is 14 residues. The V end was cut by 7 bases, the J end by 2 bases, with 15 bases between. CDR1 is MDHEN, CDR2 SYDVKM, per germline. In DNA, the CDR3 is TGTGCCAGCACGGGGACCCAGGGGCCCTACGAGCAGTACTTC. Translation: CASTGTQGPYEQYF.

This clone has only one observation. The chain links TRBV7-9 to TRBJ1-2; D possibly corresponds to TRBD1 (6 bases). Trimming stripped 8 bases from V and 6 bases from J, with 22 bases between. The CDR3 extends over 15 amino acids. Germline V gene sequence: CDR1 SEHNR, CDR2 FQNEAQ (reference sequence). In DNA, the CDR3 is TGTGCCAGCGTCCCTAGTCCCGAGGGGGTTAATGGCTACACCTTC. Translating gives CASVPSPEGVNGYTF.

This rearrangement joins TRBV4-2 to TRBJ1-1; no firm D call. This CDR3 has 15 residues. Germline CDR1 reads LGHNA; CDR2 reads YNFKEQ. Between the trimmed V and J ends, which lost 1 base and 4 bases, there was a span of 13 bases. For the CDR3, the DNA is TGTGCCAGCAGCCAAGGAGGAGGCCTTACCACTGAAGCTTTCTTT. Protein sequence: CASSQGGGLTTEAFF.